These 31 T cell receptor beta chains came from one sample sequenced in a study of blood T cells in healthy people across ages (dated by TCRdb to between 2014 and 2017). Libraries came from 5' RACE. The sequencing machine was an Illumina HiSeq 2500. The second PCR ran for roughly 7 to 11 cycles and used a J-beta primer mix along with a sample-barcoded 5' primer. The public reads were reprocessed in TCRdb via fastp at Q25 and MiXCR, keeping in-frame beta chains. Here each entry gathers all rows of one CDR3 protein and keeps the most common genes and DNA. This sample lists about 800,000 distinct CDR3 sequences; approximately 25% were detected once. The ten largest clones represent around 3.6% of the sample. These data were likewise used in another study, on T cells of mothers and their children.

The sample was blood. These receptors all come from a boy aged 10-17 years in good health.

This clonotype was observed a handful of times. V usage is TRBV6-5 and J usage is TRBJ2-3; 10 positions match TRBD2. The CDR3 contains 16 residues. Germline assignment: CDR1 MNHEY and CDR2 SVGAGI. V lost 5 bases, J lost 4 bases, and 9 bases stayed unmatched. The CDR3 reads CASSPLASGSADTQYF. For the CDR3, the DNA is TGTGCCAGCAGTCCCTTAGCTAGCGGGAGCGCAGATACGCAGTATTTT.

V usage is TRBV28 and J usage is TRBJ1-2; possible D gene TRBD1, 6 bases. The CDR3 runs to 13 residues. Per germline, CDR1 MDHEN and CDR2 SYDVKM. The V gene lost 6 bases and the J gene lost 5 bases, with 13 bases spanning the gap. The DNA for the CDR3 is TGTGCCAGCAGGGACACAGGGAAGTATGGCTACACCTTC. Its translation is CASRDTGKYGYTF.

The CDR3 DNA sequence: TGTGCCAGCAGCAACCACGGCATTTCCTACGAGCAGTACTTC. Residues: CASSNHGISYEQYF. The rearrangement joins TRBV3-1 to TRBJ2-1, with unresolved D. TRBJ2-7 matches the DNA end more closely, so the J call is doubtful. Germline-derived CDR1 and CDR2 are LGHDT and YNNKEL (reference sequence). This CDR3 has 14 residues.

There are a few counts of this clonotype. The chain joins TRBV5-1 to TRBJ2-3, with TRBD2 as a possible D gene (6 bases). CDR3 length equals 16 residues. Trimming shortened V by 0 bases and J by 1 base, and 12 bases separated the two germline ends. The germline V gene encodes CDR1 SGHRS and CDR2 YFSETQ. CDR3: CASSLVGGQGTDTQYF. The CDR3 DNA sequence: TGCGCCAGCAGCTTGGTTGGAGGGCAAGGCACAGATACGCAGTATTTT.

This clonotype was seen a few times. V is TRBV6-6 and J is TRBJ2-7, with TRBD1 identical over 10 bases. The CDR3 is 15 amino acids. V lost 6 bases, J lost 0 bases, and 5 bases stayed unmatched. Germline-derived CDR1 and CDR2 are MNHNY and SVGAGI (reference sequence). The CDR3 region has the DNA TGTGCCAGCAGACCCCGGGACAGGGGCTCCTACGAGCAGTACTTC. This sequence encodes CASRPRDRGSYEQYF.

This clonotype was observed a handful of times. The chain carries TRBV6-5 and TRBJ2-4; D unresolved. The germline V gene encodes CDR1 MNHEY and CDR2 SVGAGI. The CDR3 has 15 residues. Trimming pared 0 bases from V and 5 bases from J, leaving 11 bases between. This CDR3 reads CASSYSSESQNIQYF. CDR3 bases: TGTGCCAGCAGTTACTCATCCGAAAGCCAAAACATTCAGTACTTC.

The rearrangement joins TRBV28 to TRBJ2-1; no clear D gene. The V and J ends lost 3 bases and 0 bases respectively, with 3 bases between them. The CDR3 contains 13 residues. Looked up from germline, CDR1 is MDHEN and CDR2 is SYDVKM. The chain's CDR3 is CASSFTSYNEQFF. In DNA form, the CDR3 reads TGTGCCAGCAGTTTCACCTCCTACAATGAGCAGTTCTTC.

V gene TRBV10-3 combines with J gene TRBJ2-4; TRBD1 might be the D (6 bases). The CDR3 covers 14 residues. Germline V CDR1 and CDR2: ENHRY, SYGVKD. V dropped 5 bases and J dropped 3 bases, with 11 bases sitting between them. The CDR3 sequence: CAISPGDGKNIQYF. In DNA, the CDR3 is TGTGCCATCAGTCCAGGGGATGGCAAAAACATTCAGTACTTC.

In this sample, this clonotype turned up a few times. This CDR3 is CSVFLWGTEAFF. Here the CDR3 DNA reads TGCAGCGTCTTTCTATGGGGCACTGAAGCTTTCTTT. V usage is TRBV29-1 and J usage is TRBJ1-1; D gene ambiguous. Trimming took 6 bases from V and 4 from J, leaving 12 bases between them. The CDR3 spans 12 residues. Germline-derived CDR1 and CDR2 are SQVTM and ANQGSEA.

This rearrangement joins TRBV7-2 to TRBJ1-1; D ambiguous. The V and J ends lost 5 bases and 4 bases respectively, with 11 bases between them. Germline lookup yields CDR1 SGHTA and CDR2 FQGNSA. The CDR3 consists of 13 residues. The CDR3 bases are TGTGCCAGCAGCCCCATGCGGGGCACTGAAGCTTTCTTT. Its translation is CASSPMRGTEAFF.

This clonotype occurred a few times. The germline gene is not matched at one end of the junction; a read error may be the cause. V is TRBV14 and J is TRBJ2-7, with no clear D. CDR1 is SGHDN, CDR2 FVKESK, per germline. CDR3 length: 12 amino acids. CDR3 region: CASGQLSWEQYF. CDR3 DNA: TGTGCCAGCGGCCAGCTCTCGTGGGAGCAGTACTTC.

In its sample, this clonotype was seen once. Compared with germline, one end of the junction differs, possibly owing to a read error. The J gene is TRBJ2-1, the V gene TRBV7-3; D might be TRBD2 (5 bases). CDR1 and CDR2 from the germline V gene are SGHTA and FQGTGA. The CDR3 has 17 residues. This chain's CDR3 is CASSLTGNRFLDNEQSF. The CDR3 nucleotides read TGTGCCAGCAGCCTAACGGGGAACAGATTCCTCGACAATGAGCAGTCCTTC.

This clonotype was seen a few times. The chain combines TRBV29-1 with TRBJ2-1; no clear D gene. V shed 7 bases and J shed 6 bases, with 10 bases lying between them. Per the germline V gene, CDR1 is SQVTM and CDR2 is ANQGSEA. This CDR3 is 11 amino acids long. CDR3 sequence (DNA): TGCAGCGCAATGCCTGCCAATGAGCAGTTCTTC. Translated, it gives CSAMPANEQFF.

This clonotype was seen a few times. CDR3 DNA sequence: TGTGCCAGCAGCTTCCTCGACAGAGGCGGTGGCTACACCTTC. Translated, it gives CASSFLDRGGGYTF. V and J are TRBV13 and TRBJ1-2; TRBD1 is a possible D gene (5 bases). The germline V gene encodes CDR1 PRHDT and CDR2 FYEKMQ (reference sequence). The CDR3 is 14 residues long. V gave up 3 bases and J gave up 7 bases, with 15 bases separating them.

V usage is TRBV20-1 and J usage is TRBJ1-1; the D is unclear. V lost 6 bases and J 4 bases, leaving 15 bases between the germline ends. CDR3 length: 13 residues. The V gene's germline CDR1 is DFQATT and CDR2 SNEGSKA (reference sequence). CDR3 DNA sequence: TGCAGTGCCTCAGCGGTTTTGGGCACTGAAGCTTTCTTT. Its protein product is CSASAVLGTEAFF.

The CDR3 region is CASSQDPRGNTEAFF. As DNA, the CDR3 is TGCGCCAGCAGCCAAGATCCCCGCGGGAACACTGAAGCTTTCTTT. V usage is TRBV4-1 and J usage is TRBJ1-1, with unresolved D. Looked up from germline, CDR1 is MGHRA and CDR2 is YSYEKL. V lost 0 bases to trimming and J lost 1 base, with 9 bases between them. This CDR3 contains 15 residues.

The J gene is TRBJ1-5, the V gene TRBV2; no clear D gene. CDR1 and CDR2 (germline): SNHLY, FYNNEI. Between the trimmed V and J ends, which lost 1 base and 4 bases, there was a span of 8 bases. CDR3 length: 14 residues. This chain's CDR3 is CASSEETGNQPQHF. In DNA, the CDR3 is TGTGCCAGCAGTGAAGAGACGGGGAATCAGCCCCAGCATTTT.

This clonotype was picked up a small number of times. The genes are TRBV4-1 and TRBJ1-2; D unresolved. Germline V CDR1 and CDR2: MGHRA, YSYEKL. This CDR3 contains 15 residues. V lost 0 bases and J lost 2, with 10 bases in between. CDR3 amino acids: CASSQEPEANYGYTF. The CDR3 DNA follows: TGCGCCAGCAGCCAAGAGCCAGAAGCCAACTATGGCTACACCTTC.

This clonotype was counted only a few times. The J gene is TRBJ1-2, the V gene TRBV12-3 or TRBV12-4; 7 positions match TRBD1. There are 13 residues in the CDR3. V was pared by 5 bases and J by 2 bases, with 2 bases of the junction left unmatched. The CDR3 coding sequence is TGTGCCAGCAGTGACAGGGCCAACTATGGCTACACCTTC. This codes for CASSDRANYGYTF.

This clonotype showed up just a few times. This chain connects TRBV12-3 or TRBV12-4 to TRBJ1-1; D uncertain. The CDR3 is made up of 11 amino acids. V lost 6 bases and J lost 10, with 12 bases in between. The DNA of the CDR3 is TGTGCCAGCAGGGAAGGGCCCACAGCTTTCTTT. Translating gives CASREGPTAFF.

The rearrangement uses TRBV9 and TRBJ2-3; the D call may be TRBD1 or TRBD2 (5 bases each). CDR1 SGDLS and CDR2 YYNGEE come from the germline V gene. Trimming took off 6 bases at V and 1 base at J, with 12 bases between the two ends. The CDR3 sequence is 14 residues long. In DNA form, the CDR3 reads TGTGCCAGCACCCTTGGGGGAGGCACAGATACGCAGTATTTT. Protein product: CASTLGGGTDTQYF.

Turning to this clonotype: The junction departs from germline at one end; a sequencing error may be responsible. The rearrangement uses TRBV6-5 and TRBJ1-6; no reliable D call. The CDR3 runs 13 residues. Germline V gene sequence: CDR1 MNHEY, CDR2 SVGAGI. The CDR3 here is CTSTDKYNSPLHF. The DNA of the CDR3 is TGTACCAGCACCGACAAATATAATTCACCCCTCCACTTT.

This clonotype has only a few counts. A read error may account for a junction end that differs from germline. The rearrangement joins TRBV10-3 to TRBJ1-4; possible D gene TRBD1, 5 bases. In germline, CDR1 is ENHRY, CDR2 SYGVKD. The CDR3 covers 14 residues. CDR3 DNA: TGTGCCATCAGTGAGCCGGGGGAAAATGAAAAACTATTTTTT. Amino acids: CAISEPGENEKLFF.

This clonotype appeared a few times. CDR3 amino acids: CASSLGLAGEGQETQYF. CDR3 DNA: TGTGCCAGCAGTTTGGGACTAGCGGGAGAGGGACAAGAGACCCAGTACTTC. The chain uses TRBV12-3 or TRBV12-4 and TRBJ2-5, with 14 positions matching TRBD2. The CDR3 has 17 residues. With 3 bases clipped from V and 2 bases from J, the junction kept 5 bases outside the gene matches.

The rearrangement links TRBV28 to TRBJ1-5; no definite D call. Germline V gene sequence: CDR1 MDHEN, CDR2 SYDVKM. V lost 3 bases, J lost 1 base, and 10 bases lay in between. The CDR3 covers 15 residues. The CDR3 DNA reads as TGTGCCAGCAGTTTTTGGATAAGAAGCAATCAGCCCCAGCATTTT. It is translated as CASSFWIRSNQPQHF. Filled out from reference TRBV28 and TRBJ1-5, the complete variable domain reads DVKVTQSSRYLVKRTGEKVFLECVQDMDHENMFWYRQDPGLGLRLIYFSYDVKMKEKGDIPEGYSVSREKKERFSLILESASTNQTSMYLCASSFWIRSNQPQHFGDGTRLSIL.

This clonotype was detected only a few times. This rearrangement joins TRBV4-3 to TRBJ2-1, with unresolved D. V dropped 0 bases and J dropped 0 bases, with 12 bases sitting between them. The CDR3 extends over 17 amino acids. Germline V gene lookup returns CDR1 LGHNA and CDR2 YSLEER. CDR3 sequence reads: CASSQDQSEHSYNEQFF. The CDR3 DNA is TGCGCCAGCAGCCAAGATCAGTCAGAGCACTCCTACAATGAGCAGTTCTTC.

V is TRBV9 and J is TRBJ1-2; 7 bases match TRBD1. The CDR3 runs to 16 residues. The V gene end was trimmed by 2 bases and the J gene end by 3 bases; junction bases not matched to a gene: 10. Germline V gene lookup returns CDR1 SGDLS and CDR2 YYNGEE. CDR3 coding DNA: TGTGCCAGCAGCGTTAACCGACAGGGTCTGTACTATGGCTACACCTTC. This encodes CASSVNRQGLYYGYTF.

CDR3 in DNA: TGCGCCAGCAGCCGCCGACTAGCGGGAGACAGCACAGATACGCAGTATTTT. Translated: CASSRRLAGDSTDTQYF. The chain employs TRBV5-1 and TRBJ2-3; 12 nucleotides align to TRBD2. Unmatched junction bases numbered 6, after V lost 4 bases and J lost 0 bases. CDR3 length: 17 amino acids. Per the germline V gene, CDR1 is SGHRS and CDR2 is YFSETQ. The complete variable domain, with remaining parts taken from reference TRBV5-1 and TRBJ2-3, reads KAGVTQTPRYLIKTRGQQVTLSCSPISGHRSVSWYQQTPGQGLQFLFEYFSETQRNKGNFPGRFSGRQFSNSRSEMNVSTLELGDSALYLCASSRRLAGDSTDTQYFGPGTRLTVL.

The gene calls are TRBV5-1 and TRBJ2-5; tentatively, D is TRBD1 (5 bases). This CDR3 has 14 residues. Germline lookup yields CDR1 SGHRS and CDR2 YFSETQ. The ends were cut back, 2 bases at V and 2 bases at J, with 10 bases in the middle. The CDR3 DNA sequence: TGCGCCAGCAGCTTCGACAGCATACAAGAGACCCAGTACTTC. Amino acid sequence: CASSFDSIQETQYF.

There are a few counts of this clonotype. This chain joins TRBV7-2 and TRBJ2-3; 8 bases map to TRBD2. The CDR3 consists of 15 residues. Germline V gives CDR1 SGHTA, CDR2 FQGNSA. The junction had 10 bases not matched to a gene; V was cut back by 5 bases and J by 6 bases. The CDR3 DNA reads TGTGCCAGCAGCCCCCCGGGACTAGGAGGGGATACGCAGTATTTT. Translated, it gives CASSPPGLGGDTQYF.

V usage is TRBV20-1 and J usage is TRBJ2-3, with TRBD1 matching 8 bases. CDR3 length equals 12 residues. The V gene end was trimmed by 5 bases and the J gene end by 11 bases; junction bases not matched to a gene: 9. Looked up from germline, CDR1 is DFQATT and CDR2 is SNEGSKA (reference sequence). The CDR3 sequence is CSAGPDRGGQYF. The CDR3 region has the DNA TGCAGTGCTGGTCCCGACAGGGGTGGGCAGTATTTT.